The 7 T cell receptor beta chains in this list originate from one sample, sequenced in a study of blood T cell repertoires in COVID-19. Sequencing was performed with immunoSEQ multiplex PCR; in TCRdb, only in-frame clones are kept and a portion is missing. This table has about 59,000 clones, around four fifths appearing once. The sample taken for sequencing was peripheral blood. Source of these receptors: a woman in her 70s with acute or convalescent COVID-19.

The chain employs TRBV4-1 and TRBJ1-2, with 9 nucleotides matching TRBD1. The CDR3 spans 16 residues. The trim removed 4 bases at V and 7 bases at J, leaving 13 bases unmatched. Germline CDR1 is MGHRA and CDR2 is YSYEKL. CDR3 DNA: TGCGCCAGCAGCCGAGACTCCGGGACAGGGCTAGGTGGCTACACCTTC. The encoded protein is CASSRDSGTGLGGYTF.

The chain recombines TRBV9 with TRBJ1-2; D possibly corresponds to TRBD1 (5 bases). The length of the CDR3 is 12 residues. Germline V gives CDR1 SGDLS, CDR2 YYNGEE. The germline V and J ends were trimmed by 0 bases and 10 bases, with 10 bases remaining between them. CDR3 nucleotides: TGTGCCAGCAGCGTAGACAGGAGACCCTACACCTTC. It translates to CASSVDRRPYTF. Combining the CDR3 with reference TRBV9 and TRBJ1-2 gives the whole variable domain DSGVTQTPKHLITATGQRVTLRCSPRSGDLSVYWYQQSLDQGLQFLIQYYNGEERAKGNILERFSAQQFPDLHSELNLSSLELGDSALYFCASSVDRRPYTFGSGTRLTVV.

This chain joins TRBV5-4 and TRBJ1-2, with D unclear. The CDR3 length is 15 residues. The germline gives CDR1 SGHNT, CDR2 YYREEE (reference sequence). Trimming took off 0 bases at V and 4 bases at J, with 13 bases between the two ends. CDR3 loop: CASSLDPDNSYGYTF. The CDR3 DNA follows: TGTGCCAGCAGCTTGGATCCAGACAACTCCTATGGCTACACCTTC.

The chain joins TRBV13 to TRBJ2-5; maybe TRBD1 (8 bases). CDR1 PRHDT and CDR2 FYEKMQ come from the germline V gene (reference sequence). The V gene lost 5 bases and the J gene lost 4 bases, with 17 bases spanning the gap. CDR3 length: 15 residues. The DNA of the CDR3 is TGTGCCAGCAGCGGTGACAGGGGACTAACAGAGACCCAGTACTTC. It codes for CASSGDRGLTETQYF.

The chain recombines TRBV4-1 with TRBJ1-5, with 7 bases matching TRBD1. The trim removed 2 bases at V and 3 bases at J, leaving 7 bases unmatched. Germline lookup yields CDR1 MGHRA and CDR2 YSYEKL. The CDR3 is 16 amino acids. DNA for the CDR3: TGCGCCAGCAGCCAATTTTCGACAGGGAACAATCAGCCCCAGCATTTT. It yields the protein CASSQFSTGNNQPQHF.

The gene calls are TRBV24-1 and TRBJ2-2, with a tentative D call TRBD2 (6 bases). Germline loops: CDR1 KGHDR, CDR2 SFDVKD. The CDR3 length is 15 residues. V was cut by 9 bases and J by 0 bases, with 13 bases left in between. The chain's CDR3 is CATESGRTNTGELFF. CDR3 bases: TGTGCCACCGAAAGCGGGCGTACGAACACCGGGGAGCTGTTTTTT.

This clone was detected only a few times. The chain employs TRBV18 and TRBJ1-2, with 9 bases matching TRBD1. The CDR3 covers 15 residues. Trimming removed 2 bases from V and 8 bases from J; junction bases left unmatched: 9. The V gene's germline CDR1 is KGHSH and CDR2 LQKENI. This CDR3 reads CASSPSGQGSVGYTF. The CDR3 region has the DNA TGTGCCAGCTCACCATCAGGACAGGGGTCCGTCGGCTACACCTTC.